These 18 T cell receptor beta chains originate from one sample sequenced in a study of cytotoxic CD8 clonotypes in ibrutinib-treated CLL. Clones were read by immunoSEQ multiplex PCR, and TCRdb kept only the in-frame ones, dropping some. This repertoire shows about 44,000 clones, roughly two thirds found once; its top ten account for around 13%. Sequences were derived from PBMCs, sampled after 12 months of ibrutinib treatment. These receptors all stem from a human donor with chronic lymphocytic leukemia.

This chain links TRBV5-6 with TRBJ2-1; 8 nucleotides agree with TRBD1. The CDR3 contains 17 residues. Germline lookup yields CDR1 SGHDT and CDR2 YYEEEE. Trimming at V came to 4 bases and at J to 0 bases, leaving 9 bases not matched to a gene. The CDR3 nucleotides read TGTGCCAGCAGCCCCGGGACAGGAGCGAGCTCCTACAATGAGCAGTTCTTC. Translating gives CASSPGTGASSYNEQFF.

CDR3 protein: CASSNGGNTEAFF. CDR3 sequence (DNA): TGTGCCAGCAGCAACGGGGGAAACACTGAAGCTTTCTTT. This chain links TRBV6-5 with TRBJ1-1; a weak D match, TRBD1 (5 bases). The CDR3 extends over 13 amino acids. Trimming pared 6 bases from V and 2 bases from J, leaving 10 bases between. Germline lookup yields CDR1 MNHEY and CDR2 SVGAGI.

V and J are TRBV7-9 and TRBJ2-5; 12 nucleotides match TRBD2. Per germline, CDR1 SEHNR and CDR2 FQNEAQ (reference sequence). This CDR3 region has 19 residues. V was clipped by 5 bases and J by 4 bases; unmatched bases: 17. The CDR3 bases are TGTGCCAGCAGCCACACGACTAGCGGGGGCCCCGGTCTGGCAGAGACCCAGTACTTC. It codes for CASSHTTSGGPGLAETQYF.

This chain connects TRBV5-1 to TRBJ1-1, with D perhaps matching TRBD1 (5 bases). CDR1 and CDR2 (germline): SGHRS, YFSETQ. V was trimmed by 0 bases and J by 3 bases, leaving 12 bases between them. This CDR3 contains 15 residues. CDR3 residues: CASSLVVREDTEAFF. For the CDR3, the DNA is TGCGCCAGCAGCTTGGTTGTCAGGGAGGACACTGAAGCTTTCTTT. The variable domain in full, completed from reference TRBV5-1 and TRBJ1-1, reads KAGVTQTPRYLIKTRGQQVTLSCSPISGHRSVSWYQQTPGQGLQFLFEYFSETQRNKGNFPGRFSGRQFSNSRSEMNVSTLELGDSALYLCASSLVVREDTEAFFGQGTRLTVV.

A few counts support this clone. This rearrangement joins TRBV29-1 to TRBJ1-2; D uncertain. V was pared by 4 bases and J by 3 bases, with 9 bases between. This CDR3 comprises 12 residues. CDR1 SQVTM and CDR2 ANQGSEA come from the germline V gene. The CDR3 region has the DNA TGCAGCGTTGGTACAGCCGACTATGGCTACACCTTC. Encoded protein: CSVGTADYGYTF. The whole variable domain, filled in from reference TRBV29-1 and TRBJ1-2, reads SAVISQKPSRDICQRGTSLTIQCQVDSQVTMMFWYRQQPGQSLTLIATANQGSEATYESGFVIDKFPISRPNLTFSTLTVSNMSPEDSSIYLCSVGTADYGYTFGSGTRLTVV.

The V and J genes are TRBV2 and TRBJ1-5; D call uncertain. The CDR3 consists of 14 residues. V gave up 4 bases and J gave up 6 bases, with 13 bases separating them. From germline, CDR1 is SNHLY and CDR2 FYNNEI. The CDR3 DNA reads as TGTGCCAGCAGTGGGTCAGGATTAAGTCAGCCCCAGCATTTT. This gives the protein CASSGSGLSQPQHF.

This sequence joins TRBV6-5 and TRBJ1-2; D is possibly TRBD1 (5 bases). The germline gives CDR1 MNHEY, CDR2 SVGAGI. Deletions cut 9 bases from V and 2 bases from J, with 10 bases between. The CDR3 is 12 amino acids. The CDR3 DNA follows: TGTGCCAGTTCTCGACAGAACTATGGCTACACCTTC. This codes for CASSRQNYGYTF.

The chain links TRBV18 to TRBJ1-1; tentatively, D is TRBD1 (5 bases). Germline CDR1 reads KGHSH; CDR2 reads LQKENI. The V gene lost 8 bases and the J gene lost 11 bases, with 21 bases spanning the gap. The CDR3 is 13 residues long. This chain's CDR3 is CASAEGPKHGAFF. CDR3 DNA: TGTGCCAGCGCTGAGGGGCCAAAACATGGGGCTTTCTTT.

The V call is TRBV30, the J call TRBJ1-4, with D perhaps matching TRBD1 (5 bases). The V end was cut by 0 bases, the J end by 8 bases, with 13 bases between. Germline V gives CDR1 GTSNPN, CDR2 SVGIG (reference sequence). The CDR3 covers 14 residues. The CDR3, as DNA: TGTGCCTGGAGTGTTGGGGGAGGGGTGGAAAAACTGTTTTTT. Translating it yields CAWSVGGGVEKLFF.

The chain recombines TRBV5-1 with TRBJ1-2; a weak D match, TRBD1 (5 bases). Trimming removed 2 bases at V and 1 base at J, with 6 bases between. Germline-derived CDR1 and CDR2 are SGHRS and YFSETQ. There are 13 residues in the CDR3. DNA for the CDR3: TGCGCCAGCAGCTTCGACAGTAACTATGGCTACACCTTC. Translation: CASSFDSNYGYTF.

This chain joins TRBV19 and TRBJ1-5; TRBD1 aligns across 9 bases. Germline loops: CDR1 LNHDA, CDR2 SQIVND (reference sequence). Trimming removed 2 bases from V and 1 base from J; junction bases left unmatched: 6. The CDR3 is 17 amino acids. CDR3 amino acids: CASSINPGTGSNQPQHF. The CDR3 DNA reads TGTGCCAGTAGTATAAATCCCGGGACAGGGAGCAATCAGCCCCAGCATTTT.

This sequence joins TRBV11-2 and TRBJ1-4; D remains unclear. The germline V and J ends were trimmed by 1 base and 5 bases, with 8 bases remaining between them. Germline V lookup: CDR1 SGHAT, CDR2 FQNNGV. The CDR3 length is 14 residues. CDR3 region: CASSLVVRNEKLFF. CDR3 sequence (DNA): TGTGCCAGCAGCTTAGTTGTCAGGAATGAAAAACTGTTTTTT.

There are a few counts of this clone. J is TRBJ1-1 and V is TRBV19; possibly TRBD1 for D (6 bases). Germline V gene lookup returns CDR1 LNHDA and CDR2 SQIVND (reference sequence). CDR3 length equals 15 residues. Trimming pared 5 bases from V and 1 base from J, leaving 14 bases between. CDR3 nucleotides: TGTGCCAGTAGTTTGATCCCGGACAGGAACACTGAAGCTTTCTTT. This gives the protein CASSLIPDRNTEAFF. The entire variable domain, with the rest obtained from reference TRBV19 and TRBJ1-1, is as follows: DGGITQSPKYLFRKEGQNVTLSCEQNLNHDAMYWYRQDPGQGLRLIYYSQIVNDFQKGDIAEGYSVSREKKESFPLTVTSAQKNPTAFYLCASSLIPDRNTEAFFGQGTRLTVV.

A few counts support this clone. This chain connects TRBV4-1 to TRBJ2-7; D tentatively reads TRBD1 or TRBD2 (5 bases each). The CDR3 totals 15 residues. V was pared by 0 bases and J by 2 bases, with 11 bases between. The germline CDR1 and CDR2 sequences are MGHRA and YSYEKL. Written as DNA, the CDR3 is TGCGCCAGCAGCCAAGATATCGGGGCCACCTACGAGCAGTACTTC. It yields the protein CASSQDIGATYEQYF.

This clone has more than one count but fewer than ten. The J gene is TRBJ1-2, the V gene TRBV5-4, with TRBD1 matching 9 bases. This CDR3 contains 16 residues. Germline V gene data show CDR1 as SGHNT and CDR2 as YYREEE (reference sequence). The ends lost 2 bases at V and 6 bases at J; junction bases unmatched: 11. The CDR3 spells CASSLDAGTGPNGYTF. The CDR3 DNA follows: TGTGCCAGCAGCTTAGACGCCGGGACAGGGCCAAATGGCTACACCTTC.

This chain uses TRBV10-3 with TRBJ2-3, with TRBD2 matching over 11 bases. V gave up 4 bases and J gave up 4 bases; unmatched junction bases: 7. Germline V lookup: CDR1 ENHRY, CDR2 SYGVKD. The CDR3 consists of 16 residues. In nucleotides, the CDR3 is TGTGCCATCAGTGGAGGGACTAGCGGAAATTCAGATACGCAGTATTTT. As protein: CAISGGTSGNSDTQYF.

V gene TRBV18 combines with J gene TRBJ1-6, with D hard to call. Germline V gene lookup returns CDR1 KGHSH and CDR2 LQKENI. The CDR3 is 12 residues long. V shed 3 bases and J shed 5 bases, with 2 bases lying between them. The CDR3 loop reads CASSPDNSPLHF. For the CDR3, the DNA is TGTGCCAGCTCACCGGATAATTCACCCCTCCACTTT.

CDR3 nucleotides: TGCGCCAGCAGCTTGGGCGGGGGATACGAGCAGTACTTC. Translation gives CASSLGGGYEQYF. This chain joins TRBV5-1 and TRBJ2-7; 7 bases are shared with TRBD2. V was pared by 0 bases and J by 4 bases, with 1 base of the junction left unmatched. Germline CDR1 reads SGHRS; CDR2 reads YFSETQ. The CDR3 totals 13 residues.